This T cell receptor beta chain was obtained from a study of blood T cell repertoires in COVID-19. About the study: Acute-phase and convalescent COVID-19 samples originated in the United States, Italy and Spain.

In the study's own analysis: Reference gene primer amplification in the assay estimated nucleated cell counts. Sequenced by immunoSEQ multiplex PCR; TCRdb stores in-frame clones only, minus some. That table gives V, J and clone size, and the DNA gave D and trimming. The sample includes around 260,000 clones, roughly nine tenths of them seen just once. Germline V CDR1 and CDR2: SGHRS, YFSETQ. Trimming took 4 bases from V and 0 from J; bases not matched to a gene: 6. The CDR3 covers 16 residues. This receptor was taken from a woman aged 40 to 49 who had recovered from COVID-19. The sequenced sample was peripheral blood. The chain couples TRBV5-1 to TRBJ2-5; TRBD2 matches at 10 bases. The DNA of the CDR3 is TGCGCCAGCAGCCCAGGGACTAGCGCGTACCAAGAGACCCAGTACTTC. It encodes CASSPGTSAYQETQYF.